The present T cell receptor (beta chain) was sequenced within a study of blood T cell repertoires in COVID-19. Study in general: PBMCs, B-cell-depleted T cells, or T cells provided the cDNA or gDNA that made up the material.

With 5 bases removed from V and 1 base from J, the gap between germline ends came to 9 bases. This CDR3 spans 14 amino acids. The germline V gene has CDR1 MNHEY and CDR2 SMNVEV (reference sequence). In the authors' workflow: It was from reference gene primer amplification that nucleated cell counts were estimated. Sequencing used immunoSEQ multiplex PCR; TCRdb keeps in-frame clones, though not all of them. Clone size and V and J calls were adopted from that table, with D and trimming inferred from the DNA. The table has around 310,000 clones, about nine tenths seen once. Source material: peripheral blood. This receptor was obtained from a woman aged 25 to 45 with COVID-19, enrolled during active disease. This chain uses TRBV27 with TRBJ1-5; D gene ambiguous. The CDR3 protein is CASSPRRSNQPQHF. The CDR3 region has the DNA TGTGCCAGCAGTCCCCGTCGGAGCAATCAGCCCCAGCATTTT.